The 7 T cell receptor beta chains below were found in one sample sequenced in a study of T cells expressing NK-cell markers. TCRdb processed the 5' RACE reads again and assigns one entry to each CDR3 protein, with no DNA. The listing records over 350,000 distinct CDR3 sequences. What was sequenced was blood T cells: a sorted CD56 or NKG2C T cell subset, CD4+ or CD8+ T cells, or bulk PBMC T cells (not recorded which). The receptor source for this set is a woman in her fifties or sixties in good health.

The rearrangement links TRBV29-1 to TRBJ1-2; TCRdb picks TRBD1, but there is no DNA to check that call. The CDR3 loop spans 14 amino acids. Per the germline V gene, CDR1 is SQVTM and CDR2 is ANQGSEA. CDR3 sequence reads: CSVVPGQTNYGYTF.

The rearrangement uses TRBV12-5 and TRBJ2-1; TCRdb returns TRBD2, unconfirmable since there is no DNA. This CDR3 region has 16 residues. Germline values: CDR1 LGHNT, CDR2 FRNRAP. The CDR3 sequence is CASGPPRLADYNEQFF.

The CDR3 protein is CASSVGRDRGSGANVLTF. The V and J genes are TRBV9 and TRBJ2-6; the TCRdb D gene call, TRBD1, has no DNA to confirm it. From germline, CDR1 is SGDLS and CDR2 YYNGEE. The CDR3 contains 18 residues.

The chain has TRBV5-1 and TRBJ1-6. CDR3 length: 14 amino acids. Germline assignment: CDR1 SGHRS and CDR2 YFSETQ. CDR3 amino acids: CASSLNFGNSPLHF.

The chain links TRBV20-1 to TRBJ1-2; with no DNA, the TCRdb D assignment of TRBD1 cannot be verified. CDR1 is DFQATT, CDR2 SNEGSKA, per germline (reference sequence). This CDR3 has 14 amino acids. The CDR3 reads CSARGTQSFYGYTF.

The rearrangement links TRBV11-2 to TRBJ1-1; the TCRdb call, TRBD1, lacks DNA for checking. The CDR3 spans 14 residues. The germline gives CDR1 SGHAT, CDR2 FQNNGV. CDR3 residues: CASSLEPTGAEAFF.

The chain couples TRBV12-3 or TRBV12-4 to TRBJ1-5; no DNA is available, so the TRBD1 call from TCRdb remains unchecked. This CDR3 contains 16 residues. The CDR3 sequence is CASSTRDRGGNQPQHF.